This entry lists 10 T cell receptor beta chains sequenced from one sample in a study of cytomegalovirus exposure and HLA in healthy donors. The PCR used 60 Vbeta and 13 Jbeta primers. The repertoire was sequenced with immunoSEQ multiplex PCR; TCRdb's copy has only in-frame clones and lacks some. The sample includes fewer than 350,000 clones, over 85% of them seen just once. The sequenced material came from PBMCs. These receptors were obtained from a woman under 30 in good health and CMV-seronegative.

J is TRBJ2-1 and V is TRBV15, with no clear D. V lost 0 bases and J lost 2, with 5 bases in between. Germline V gene data show CDR1 as LNHNV and CDR2 as YYDKDF (reference sequence). The length of the CDR3 is 14 residues. CDR3 protein: CATSRDQTYNEQFF. As DNA, the CDR3 is TGTGCCACCAGCAGAGATCAGACCTACAATGAGCAGTTCTTC.

The chain links TRBV18 to TRBJ2-7, with 10 bases lining up with TRBD1. The junction had 5 bases not matched to a gene; V was cut back by 4 bases and J by 5 bases. The CDR3 extends over 14 amino acids. CDR1 and CDR2 from the germline V gene are KGHSH and LQKENI. CDR3 in amino acids: CASSLSTGGDEQYF. The CDR3 DNA reads TGTGCCAGCTCACTCTCGACAGGGGGCGACGAGCAGTACTTC.

The chain uses TRBV6-1 and TRBJ1-1; the D gene is possibly TRBD1 (6 bases). This CDR3 is built from 14 residues. Deletions cut 7 bases from V and 6 bases from J, with 18 bases between. The germline gives CDR1 MNHNS, CDR2 SASEGT. The CDR3 DNA follows: TGTGCCAGCACTCAGGACAGAGCGGCGGCTGAAGCTTTCTTT. Protein sequence: CASTQDRAAAEAFF.

The rearrangement joins TRBV6-1 to TRBJ2-3; 7 bases line up with TRBD1. The CDR3 has 15 residues. J lost 3 bases, V lost 6 bases, and 9 bases had no gene match. Germline V gene lookup returns CDR1 MNHNS and CDR2 SASEGT. The CDR3 DNA sequence: TGTGCCAGCAGGCGCCTTGGACAGGTAACAGATACGCAGTATTTT. It translates to CASRRLGQVTDTQYF.

This clone was seen a few times. V gene TRBV10-1 combines with J gene TRBJ1-3; D gene uncertain. CDR3 size: 14 residues. In germline, CDR1 is WNHNN, CDR2 SYGVQD (reference sequence). Between the trimmed V and J ends, which lost 0 bases and 4 bases, there was a span of 7 bases. The CDR3 coding sequence is TGCGCCAGCAGTGAGTCCACGGAGGGAAACACCATATATTTT. It codes for CASSESTEGNTIYF.

The rearrangement joins TRBV19 to TRBJ2-7, with TRBD2 matching over 10 bases. Germline V gene lookup returns CDR1 LNHDA and CDR2 SQIVND (reference sequence). The CDR3 is 16 residues long. The ends lost 1 base at V and 3 bases at J; junction bases unmatched: 6. In DNA, the CDR3 is TGTGCCAGTAGTATAGGAACTAGCGGGGCGTACTACGAGCAGTACTTC. Amino acids: CASSIGTSGAYYEQYF.

The chain employs TRBV5-6 and TRBJ1-2, with D unresolved. Per germline, CDR1 SGHDT and CDR2 YYEEEE. The CDR3 covers 12 residues. V lost 1 base and J 6 bases, leaving 7 bases between the germline ends. CDR3 protein: CASSLFGNGYTF. The CDR3 region has the DNA TGTGCCAGCAGCTTGTTTGGCAATGGCTACACCTTC.

CDR3 nucleotide sequence: TGTGCCAGCAGCTTATCCCTGAGCGGGGGGCCGGTCGGGGGGTACTTC. Translating gives CASSLSLSGGPVGGYF. This chain connects TRBV7-2 to TRBJ2-7, with 9 bases aligning to TRBD2. The ends lost 2 bases at V and 12 bases at J; junction bases unmatched: 17. Germline-derived CDR1 and CDR2 are SGHTA and FQGNSA. The CDR3 is made up of 16 amino acids.

The rearrangement joins TRBV11-1 to TRBJ2-5, with a tentative D call TRBD2 (6 bases). The CDR3 is made up of 13 amino acids. CDR1 and CDR2 (germline): SGHAT, FQDESV (reference sequence). Trimming took 2 bases from V and 11 from J, leaving 15 bases between them. CDR3 residues: CASSLPGRPGQYF. The CDR3 DNA follows: TGTGCCAGCAGCTTACCGGGGAGGCCCGGGCAGTACTTC.

The chain links TRBV6-1 to TRBJ1-2; D perhaps matches TRBD1 (6 bases). V dropped 4 bases and J dropped 7 bases, with 25 bases sitting between them. The CDR3 is made up of 17 amino acids. The germline V gene encodes CDR1 MNHNS and CDR2 SASEGT. CDR3 amino acids: CASSGGLQGAAQAGYTF. CDR3 in DNA: TGTGCCAGCAGTGGGGGACTACAGGGAGCCGCGCAGGCTGGCTACACCTTC.